This record looks at one T cell receptor beta chain sequence and its context. The target antigen is unknown. A multiplex PCR was run with 60 Vbeta primers and 13 Jbeta primers. Data came from immunoSEQ multiplex PCR; TCRdb stores just in-frame clones and leaves some out. Seen here are about 140,000 clones, roughly 80% observed once, and the top ten hold 4% to 6%. The sample comes from a study of cytomegalovirus exposure and HLA in healthy donors. The study's findings and limits: V- and J-gene trimming of TCR beta was linked (in a later analysis) to a missense DCLRE1C variant. The HLA-A and HLA-B alleles of most subjects were reportedly predicted accurately from TCR beta sequences.

The sample was PBMCs. The clonotype originates from a woman between 45 and 60 years old in good health and CMV-seronegative.

The CDR3 reads CASSWGGTGELFF. DNA of the CDR3: TGTGCCAGCAGCTGGGGGGGTACCGGGGAGCTGTTTTTT. The rearrangement uses TRBV7-2 and TRBJ2-2; 7 bases agree with TRBD2. The CDR3 covers 13 residues. V was clipped by 4 bases and J by 5 bases; unmatched bases: 1. Per germline, CDR1 SGHTA and CDR2 FQGNSA.